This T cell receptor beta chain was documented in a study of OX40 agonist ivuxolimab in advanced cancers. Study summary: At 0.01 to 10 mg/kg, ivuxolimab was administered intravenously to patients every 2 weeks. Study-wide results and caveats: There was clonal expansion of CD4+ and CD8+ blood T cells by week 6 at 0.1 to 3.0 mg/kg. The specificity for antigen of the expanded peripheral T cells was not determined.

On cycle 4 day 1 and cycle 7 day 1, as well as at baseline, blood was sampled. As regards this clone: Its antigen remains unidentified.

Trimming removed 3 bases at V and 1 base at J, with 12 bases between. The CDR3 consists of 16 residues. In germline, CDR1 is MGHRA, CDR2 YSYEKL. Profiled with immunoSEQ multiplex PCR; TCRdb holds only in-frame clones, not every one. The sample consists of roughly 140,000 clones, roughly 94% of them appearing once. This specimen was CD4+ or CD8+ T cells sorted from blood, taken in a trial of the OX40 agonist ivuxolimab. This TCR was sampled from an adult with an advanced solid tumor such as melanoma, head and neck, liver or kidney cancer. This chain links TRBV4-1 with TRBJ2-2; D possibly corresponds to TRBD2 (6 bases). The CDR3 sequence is CASSQDGGGNTGELFF. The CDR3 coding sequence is TGCGCCAGCAGCCAGGACGGGGGAGGGAACACCGGGGAGCTGTTTTTT.